This T cell receptor (beta chain) was identified during a study of OX40 agonist ivuxolimab in advanced cancers. Looking at the study overall: Ivuxolimab is a fully human IgG2 antibody that activates OX40 (CD134). The diagnoses of dose-escalation patients were hepatocellular carcinoma, melanoma, renal cell or head and neck cancer.

Clones were sequenced by immunoSEQ multiplex PCR, and TCRdb holds only the in-frame ones, with some missing. Among around 13,000 clones, 80% to 90% were seen once, and the ten largest hold under 55%. Patients were ruled out by autoimmune disease history or systemic immunosuppression. The CDR3 contains 10 residues. This clonotype was sampled from an adult with an advanced solid tumor such as melanoma, head and neck, liver or kidney cancer. This sample comprised CD4+ or CD8+ T cells sorted from blood, obtained in a trial of the OX40 agonist ivuxolimab. The rearrangement links TRBV21-1 to TRBJ1-1; the table's D call, TRBD1, has no DNA check behind it. TRBV21-1 is described as a pseudogene. The CDR3 nucleotides read TGTGCCAGCTTAAAGGGGGAAGCTTTCTTT. This codes for CASLKGEAFF.